What follows describes a single TCR beta chain. Its specificity is not known. The data are from a study of post-analysis software for immune sequencing data. Findings and limits, study-wide: Roughly 5 TRBV segments, including TRBV5-6, TRBV5-1 and TRBV20-1, were more frequent in patients than controls.

The CDR3 extends over 17 amino acids. In germline, CDR1 is MNHEY, CDR2 SMNVEV (reference sequence). Every TCR beta cDNA library bore unique molecular identifiers. TCRdb analysed the PCR reads with MiXCR anew, one entry per CDR3 protein. This sample has about 500,000 distinct CDR3 sequences, with over 35% found just once. The sequence came from a girl aged 10 to 17 with multiple sclerosis. V is TRBV27 and J is TRBJ2-7, with D possibly TRBD1 on 6 matching bases. The last part of the DNA fits TRBJ2-5 better; the J call may be wrong. Input material: blood. CDR3 nucleotides: TGTGCCAGCGGACCCTTTGAGGGGGAGTACTGGATGGAGACCCAGTACTTC. It yields the protein CASGPFEGEYWMETQYF.